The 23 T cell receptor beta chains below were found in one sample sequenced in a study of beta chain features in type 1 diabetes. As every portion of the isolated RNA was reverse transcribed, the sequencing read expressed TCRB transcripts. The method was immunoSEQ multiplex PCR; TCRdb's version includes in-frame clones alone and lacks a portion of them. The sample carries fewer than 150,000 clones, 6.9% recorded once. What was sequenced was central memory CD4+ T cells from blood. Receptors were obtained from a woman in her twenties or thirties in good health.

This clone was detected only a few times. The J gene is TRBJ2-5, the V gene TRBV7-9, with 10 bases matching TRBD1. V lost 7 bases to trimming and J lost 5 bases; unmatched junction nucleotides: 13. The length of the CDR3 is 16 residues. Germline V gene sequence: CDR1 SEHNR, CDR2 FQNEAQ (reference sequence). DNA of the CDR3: TGTGCCAGCAATCCGGGACAGGGGTATCGGAAGGAGACCCAGTACTTC. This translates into CASNPGQGYRKETQYF.

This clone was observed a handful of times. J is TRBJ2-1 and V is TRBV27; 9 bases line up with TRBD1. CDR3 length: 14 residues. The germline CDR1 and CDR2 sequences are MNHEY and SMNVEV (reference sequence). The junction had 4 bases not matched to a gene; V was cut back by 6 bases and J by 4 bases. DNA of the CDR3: TGTGCCAGCAGAAAGGACAGGGGATACAATGAGCAGTTCTTC. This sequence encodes CASRKDRGYNEQFF.

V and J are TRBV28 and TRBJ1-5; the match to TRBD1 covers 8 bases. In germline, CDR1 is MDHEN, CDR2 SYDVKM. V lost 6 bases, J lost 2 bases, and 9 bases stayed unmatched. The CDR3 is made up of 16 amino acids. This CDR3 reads CASSPGTGIRNQPQHF. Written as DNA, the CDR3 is TGTGCCAGCAGCCCAGGGACAGGTATTCGCAATCAGCCCCAGCATTTT.

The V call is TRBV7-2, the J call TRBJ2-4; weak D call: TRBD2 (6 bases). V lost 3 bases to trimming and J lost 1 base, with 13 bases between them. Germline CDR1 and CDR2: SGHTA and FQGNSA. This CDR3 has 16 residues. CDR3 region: CASSFSASAAKNIQYF. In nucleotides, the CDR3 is TGTGCCAGCAGCTTTAGTGCTAGCGCCGCCAAAAACATTCAGTACTTC.

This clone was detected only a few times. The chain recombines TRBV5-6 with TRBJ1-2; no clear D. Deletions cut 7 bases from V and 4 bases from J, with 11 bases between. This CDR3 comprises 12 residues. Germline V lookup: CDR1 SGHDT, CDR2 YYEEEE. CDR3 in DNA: TGTGCCAGCTCCACGCGGCCCTATGGCTACACCTTC. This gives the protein CASSTRPYGYTF.

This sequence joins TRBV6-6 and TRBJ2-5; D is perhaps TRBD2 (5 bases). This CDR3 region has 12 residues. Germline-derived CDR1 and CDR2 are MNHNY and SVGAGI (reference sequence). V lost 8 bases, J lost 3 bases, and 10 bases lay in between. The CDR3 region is CASAGREETQYF. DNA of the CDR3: TGTGCCAGCGCGGGCAGAGAAGAGACCCAGTACTTC.

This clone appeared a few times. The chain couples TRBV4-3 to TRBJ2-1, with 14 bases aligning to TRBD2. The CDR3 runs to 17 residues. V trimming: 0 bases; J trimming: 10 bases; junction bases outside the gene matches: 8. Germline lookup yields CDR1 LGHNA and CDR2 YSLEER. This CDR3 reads CASSQESGLAGVEEQFF. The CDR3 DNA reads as TGCGCCAGCAGCCAAGAGTCGGGACTAGCGGGAGTCGAAGAGCAGTTCTTC.

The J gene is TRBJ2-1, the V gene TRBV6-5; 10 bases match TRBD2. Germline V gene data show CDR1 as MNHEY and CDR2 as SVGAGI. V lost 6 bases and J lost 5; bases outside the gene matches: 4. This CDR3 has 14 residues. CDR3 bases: TGTGCCAGCAGAGGGACTAGCGAGAACAATGAGCAGTTCTTC. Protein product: CASRGTSENNEQFF.

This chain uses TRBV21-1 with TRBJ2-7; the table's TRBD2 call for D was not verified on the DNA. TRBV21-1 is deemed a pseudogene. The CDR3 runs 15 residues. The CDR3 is CASSKAQISVEEQYF. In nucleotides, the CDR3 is TGTGCCAGCAGCAAAGCCCAAATCTCAGTGGAGGAGCAGTACTTC.

The DNA for the CDR3 is TGCGCCAGCAGCTTGGGGCTAGCGGGTCCGAGGGGCACAGATACGCAGTATTTT. This codes for CASSLGLAGPRGTDTQYF. The rearrangement joins TRBV5-1 to TRBJ2-3; 8 bases agree with TRBD2. Per the germline V gene, CDR1 is SGHRS and CDR2 is YFSETQ. V shed 0 bases and J 1 base; nucleotides not matched to a gene: 10. CDR3 length: 18 residues.

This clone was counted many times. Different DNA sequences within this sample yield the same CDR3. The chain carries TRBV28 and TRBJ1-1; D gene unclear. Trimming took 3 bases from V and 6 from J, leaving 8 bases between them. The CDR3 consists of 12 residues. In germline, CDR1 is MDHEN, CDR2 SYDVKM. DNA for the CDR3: TGTGCCAGCAGTTTGGAGGGCGCTGAAGCTTTCTTT. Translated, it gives CASSLEGAEAFF.

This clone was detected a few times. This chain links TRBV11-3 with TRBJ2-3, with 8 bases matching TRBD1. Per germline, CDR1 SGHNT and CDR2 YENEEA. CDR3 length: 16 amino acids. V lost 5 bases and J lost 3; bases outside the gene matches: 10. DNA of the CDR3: TGTGCCAGCAGCCCGGGACAGGCCAAAGCTACAGATACGCAGTATTTT. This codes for CASSPGQAKATDTQYF.

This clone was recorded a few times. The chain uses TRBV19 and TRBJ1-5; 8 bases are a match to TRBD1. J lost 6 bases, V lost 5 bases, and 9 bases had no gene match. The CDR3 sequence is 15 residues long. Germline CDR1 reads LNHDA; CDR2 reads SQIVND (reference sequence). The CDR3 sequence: CASSRTGGTGQPQHF. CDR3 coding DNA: TGTGCCAGTAGTCGTACAGGGGGAACGGGTCAGCCCCAGCATTTT.

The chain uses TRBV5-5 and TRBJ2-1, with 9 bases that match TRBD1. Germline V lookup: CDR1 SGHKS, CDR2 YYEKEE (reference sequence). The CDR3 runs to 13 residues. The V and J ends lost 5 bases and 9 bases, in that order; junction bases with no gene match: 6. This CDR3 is CASRRQGVSEQFF. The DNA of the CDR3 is TGTGCCAGCAGGCGACAGGGGGTGAGTGAGCAGTTCTTC.

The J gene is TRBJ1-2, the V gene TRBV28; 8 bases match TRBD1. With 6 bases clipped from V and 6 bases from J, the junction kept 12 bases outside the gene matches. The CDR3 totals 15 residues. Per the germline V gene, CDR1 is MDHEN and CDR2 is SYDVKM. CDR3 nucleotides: TGTGCCAGCAGACCACCCGGGACAGGATCCCATGGCTACACCTTC. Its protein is CASRPPGTGSHGYTF.

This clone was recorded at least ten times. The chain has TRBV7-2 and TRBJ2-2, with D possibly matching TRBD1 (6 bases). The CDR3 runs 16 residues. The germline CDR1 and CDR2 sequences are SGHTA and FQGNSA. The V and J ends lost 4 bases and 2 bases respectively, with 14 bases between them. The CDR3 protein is CASSSTGTTNTGELFF. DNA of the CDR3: TGTGCCAGCAGCTCCACCGGGACAACTAACACCGGGGAGCTGTTTTTT.

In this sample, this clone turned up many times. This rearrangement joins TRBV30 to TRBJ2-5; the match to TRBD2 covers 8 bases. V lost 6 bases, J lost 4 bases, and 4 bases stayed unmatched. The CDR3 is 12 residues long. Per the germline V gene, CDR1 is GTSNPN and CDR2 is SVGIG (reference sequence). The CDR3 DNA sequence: TGTGCCTGCGGGAGGGCCATAGAGACCCAGTACTTC. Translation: CACGRAIETQYF.

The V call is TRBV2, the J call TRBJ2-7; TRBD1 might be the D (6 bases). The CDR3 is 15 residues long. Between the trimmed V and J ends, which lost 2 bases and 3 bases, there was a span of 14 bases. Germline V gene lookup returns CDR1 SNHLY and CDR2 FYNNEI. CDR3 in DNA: TGTGCCAGCAGTGAATCGGACAGTTTTAACTACGAGCAGTACTTC. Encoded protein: CASSESDSFNYEQYF.

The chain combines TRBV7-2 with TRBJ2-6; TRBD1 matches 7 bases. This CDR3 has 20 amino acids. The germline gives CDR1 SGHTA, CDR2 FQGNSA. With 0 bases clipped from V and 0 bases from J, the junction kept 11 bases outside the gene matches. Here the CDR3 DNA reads TGTGCCAGCAGCTTAGCTAGAGACAGGGTTTCCCTCTCTGGGGCCAACGTCCTGACTTTC. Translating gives CASSLARDRVSLSGANVLTF.

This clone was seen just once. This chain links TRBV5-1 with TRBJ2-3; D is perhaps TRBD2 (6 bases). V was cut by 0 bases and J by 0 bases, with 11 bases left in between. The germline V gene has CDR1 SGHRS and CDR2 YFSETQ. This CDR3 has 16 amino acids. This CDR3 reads CASSLDGGGSTDTQYF. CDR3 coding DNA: TGCGCCAGCAGCTTGGATGGGGGAGGCAGCACAGATACGCAGTATTTT.

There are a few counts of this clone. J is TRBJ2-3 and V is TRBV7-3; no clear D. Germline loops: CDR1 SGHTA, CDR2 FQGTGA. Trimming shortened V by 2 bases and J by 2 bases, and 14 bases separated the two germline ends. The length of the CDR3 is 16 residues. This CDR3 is CASSLSSATSTDTQYF. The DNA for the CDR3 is TGTGCCAGCAGCTTATCGTCCGCAACTTCCACAGATACGCAGTATTTT.

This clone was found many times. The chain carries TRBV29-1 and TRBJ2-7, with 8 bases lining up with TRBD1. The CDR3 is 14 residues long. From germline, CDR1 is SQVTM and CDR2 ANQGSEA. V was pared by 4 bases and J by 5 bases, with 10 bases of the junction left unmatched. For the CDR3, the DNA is TGCAGCGTTGCAAGCGTTCAGGGGGCCCACGAGCAGTACTTC. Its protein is CSVASVQGAHEQYF.

In nucleotides, the CDR3 is TGTGCCTGGAGCGTCGGGGGTGCTCAGCCCCAGCATTTT. This gives the protein CAWSVGGAQPQHF. J is TRBJ1-5 and V is TRBV30, with D possibly being TRBD1 (5 bases). The CDR3 runs 13 residues. Germline CDR1 reads GTSNPN; CDR2 reads SVGIG (reference sequence). The V end was cut by 3 bases, the J end by 6 bases, with 12 bases between.